A single sample is the source of the 20 T cell receptor beta chains below, sequenced in a study of T cell clusters in autoimmune cytopenias. Multiplex touch-down PCR amplified TRB using TRB-A and TRB-B pools in one tube. TCRdb reprocessed the multiplex PCR reads and reports one entry per CDR3 protein, with no DNA. There are about 11,000 distinct CDR3 sequences in the sample, with about a quarter held by the top ten. TRB was amplified from about 250 ng of peripheral blood genomic DNA per sample. The same specimen was also included in a second study, on T cell repertoires in aging, cancer and after chemotherapy.

Sequenced material: peripheral blood. The receptors here all came from a human donor in good health.

The rearrangement links TRBV19 to TRBJ1-6. The germline V gene encodes CDR1 LNHDA and CDR2 SQIVND (reference sequence). The CDR3 totals 17 residues. CDR3 sequence reads: CASSDSDGLMRNSPLHF.

This CDR3 is CASIRQGIDGELFF. The J gene is TRBJ2-2, the V gene TRBV6-1; TCRdb gives TRBD1 as the D gene, but with no DNA this cannot be confirmed. Germline V gene sequence: CDR1 MNHNS, CDR2 SASEGT. This CDR3 has 14 residues.

The chain uses TRBV7-6 and TRBJ2-7; TCRdb's D gene call, TRBD2, goes unchecked for lack of DNA. The CDR3 is 12 residues long. Germline V gene lookup returns CDR1 SGHVS and CDR2 FNYEAQ. The CDR3 sequence is CASGTAGNEQYF.

The rearrangement joins TRBV27 to TRBJ2-2; TCRdb's D gene call, TRBD1, goes unchecked for lack of DNA. CDR3 length: 15 residues. Germline loops: CDR1 MNHEY, CDR2 SMNVEV (reference sequence). The CDR3 loop reads CASRGWGRDTGELFF.

The chain carries TRBV19 and TRBJ2-2; TCRdb designates TRBD2, a call that cannot be tested without DNA. The CDR3 contains 15 residues. Germline loops: CDR1 LNHDA, CDR2 SQIVND (reference sequence). CDR3 region: CASTQILAATGELFF.

The rearrangement links TRBV7-9 to TRBJ2-7; TCRdb calls TRBD1, which cannot be checked without DNA. This CDR3 is built from 16 residues. CDR1 is SEHNR, CDR2 FQNEAQ, per germline (reference sequence). The CDR3 sequence is CASSLAGTGVIYEQYF.

The chain has TRBV18 and TRBJ2-2. This CDR3 is 14 amino acids long. CDR1 and CDR2 from the germline V gene are KGHSH and LQKENI. CDR3 protein: CASSGGSGAGELFF.

This chain joins TRBV30 and TRBJ1-2. The CDR3 loop spans 14 amino acids. Germline V gives CDR1 GTSNPN, CDR2 SVGIG (reference sequence). The CDR3 sequence is CAWSEGGLGYGYTF.

V is TRBV20-1 and J is TRBJ2-5; absent DNA, TCRdb's TRBD2 call cannot be checked. CDR3 size: 13 residues. Germline V gene data show CDR1 as DFQATT and CDR2 as SNEGSKA (reference sequence). This CDR3 is CSASWAEQETQYF.

Measured by frequency, this clonotype is medium-sized (0.01 to 0.1%). The chain links TRBV11-1 to TRBJ1-4; TCRdb indicates TRBD1, and absent DNA this call remains unverified. CDR1 is SGHAT and CDR2 is FQDESV in the germline V gene (reference sequence). The CDR3 totals 12 residues. The chain's CDR3 is CASEGAEEKLFF.

The gene calls are TRBV6-5 and TRBJ2-7; TCRdb's D call of TRBD1 is untestable without DNA. Germline V gives CDR1 MNHEY, CDR2 SVGAGI. This CDR3 is built from 13 residues. The chain's CDR3 is CASEGGGPYEQYF.

In terms of frequency, this clonotype is medium-sized. This rearrangement joins TRBV19 to TRBJ2-6. This CDR3 has 13 residues. The germline CDR1 and CDR2 sequences are LNHDA and SQIVND (reference sequence). Here the CDR3 reads CATRSSGANVLTF.

The chain carries TRBV6-2 or TRBV6-3 and TRBJ1-1. This CDR3 has 14 amino acids. The V gene's germline CDR1 is MNHEY and CDR2 SVGEGT. This CDR3 reads CASSRLLSNTEAFF.

The J gene is TRBJ2-7, the V gene TRBV27; TCRdb names TRBD1, which stays unverified in the absence of DNA. The CDR3 extends over 15 amino acids. CDR1 and CDR2 (germline): MNHEY, SMNVEV (reference sequence). CDR3 sequence reads: CASRVTGTGIYEQYF.

The chain joins TRBV30 to TRBJ1-1; TCRdb designates TRBD1, a call that cannot be tested without DNA. In germline, CDR1 is GTSNPN, CDR2 SVGIG (reference sequence). The CDR3 has 13 residues. CDR3 residues: CAWSGQGGTEAFF.

The rearrangement links TRBV6-2 or TRBV6-3 to TRBJ2-6. CDR1 and CDR2 from the germline V gene are MNHEY and SVGEGT. This CDR3 is 14 amino acids long. The CDR3: CASKLFSGANVLTF.

This chain connects TRBV15 to TRBJ2-1; TCRdb names TRBD2, which stays unverified in the absence of DNA. This CDR3 has 15 amino acids. Looked up from germline, CDR1 is LNHNV and CDR2 is YYDKDF (reference sequence). CDR3 protein: CATSRDSPLYNEQFF.

V gene TRBV27 combines with J gene TRBJ1-6; TCRdb's D call, TRBD1, is unchecked because there is no DNA. CDR3 length: 13 amino acids. In germline, CDR1 is MNHEY, CDR2 SMNVEV (reference sequence). The CDR3 is CASSWRQGVSPHF.

The V gene is TRBV6-1, the J gene TRBJ1-1. Germline values: CDR1 MNHNS, CDR2 SASEGT. This CDR3 region has 11 residues. This chain's CDR3 is CASMFVGEAFF.

The chain recombines TRBV5-4 with TRBJ2-5; TCRdb returns TRBD2, unconfirmable since there is no DNA. The germline V gene has CDR1 SGHNT and CDR2 YYREEE (reference sequence). CDR3 length: 14 residues. The CDR3 loop is CASSLEGGGETQYF.